This T cell receptor beta chain emerged from a study of shared clonotypes between healthy human individuals. Execution of the assay was at deep level. Per the authors' pipeline: Filtering of immunoSEQ junctional sequences could not match full-length read filtering. The assay was immunoSEQ multiplex PCR, and TCRdb's table has in-frame clones only and misses some. The V and J calls and the clone size are those of that table, but D and trimming were determined from the DNA. This repertoire shows about 2,500,000 clones, over 85% found once; its top ten account for around 0.14%. Study-wide results and caveats: When compared with the clonotypes that were shared by all four sorted-subset donors, the non-shared clonotypes turned out to have lower generation probabilities.

Germline V gene sequence: CDR1 LNHDA, CDR2 SQIVND (reference sequence). There are 16 residues in the CDR3. J lost 0 bases, V lost 3 bases, and 4 bases had no gene match. The healthy adult donors were HIV-negative and reported no recent acute infections or vaccinations. Worth noting for this clone: The antigen is unknown.

Source material: naive CD4+ T cells sorted from blood. Subset reported: CD45RA+ positively selected. The chain combines TRBV19 with TRBJ2-3; TRBD1 aligns across 9 bases. This TCR came from a man between 18 and 35 years old in good health. CDR3 protein: CASSMGGTGSTDTQYF. As DNA, the CDR3 is TGTGCCAGTAGTATGGGGGGGACAGGGAGCACAGATACGCAGTATTTT.